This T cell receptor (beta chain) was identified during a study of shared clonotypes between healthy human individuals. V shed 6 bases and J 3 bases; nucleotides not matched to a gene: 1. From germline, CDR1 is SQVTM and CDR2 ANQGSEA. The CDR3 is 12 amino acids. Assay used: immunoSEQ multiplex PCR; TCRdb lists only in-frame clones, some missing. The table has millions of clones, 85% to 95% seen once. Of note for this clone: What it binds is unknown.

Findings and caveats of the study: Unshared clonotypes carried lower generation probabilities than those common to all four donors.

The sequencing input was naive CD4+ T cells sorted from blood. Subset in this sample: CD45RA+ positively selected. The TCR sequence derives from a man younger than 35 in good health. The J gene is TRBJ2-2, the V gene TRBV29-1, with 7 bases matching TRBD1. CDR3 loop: CSVTGDTGELFF. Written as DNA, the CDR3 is TGCAGCGTAACAGGGGACACCGGGGAGCTGTTTTTT.